This T cell receptor (beta chain) was recovered during a study of T-cell reconstitution after alpha-beta-depleted transplantation in children (TCRdb year 2016). Turning to the overall study: T-cell immune reconstitution after TCRalphabeta/CD19-depleted allogeneic hematopoietic cell transplantation in children was quantitatively tracked in the study by means of TCR repertoire profiling.

What the work shows at the level of the full study, not this receptor alone: In some patients, high TCRbeta diversity at day 60 was attributed to recipient T cells and intrathymic progenitors that had survived conditioning. The apparently early recovery of alphabetaT-cell counts about two months after transplant reportedly depended on only several hundred rapidly expanded clones that came from non-depleted graft cells. The frequencies of hyperexpanded clones fell over the following months, and after one year, T-cell counts and TCRbeta diversity were mostly attributed to newly produced T cells.

The germline V end is reduced by 5 bases and the J end by 4 bases; junction bases left unmatched: 2. There are 13 amino acids in the CDR3, from cysteine to phenylalanine inclusive. The only DNA kept is the CDR3, 39 bases in frame from the first base. CDR1 and CDR2, per the germline V gene (reference sequence), are DFQATT and SNEGSKA. This clonotype was seen at least ten times. No cognate antigen has been identified for it. Base qualities are not at hand, and no much larger clone is one base apart. The treatment or condition label, read with the paper, signifies: allogeneic hematopoietic cell transplantation with graft depleted of TCRalphabeta T cells and CD19 B cells. The transplant recipients were children given TCRalphabeta/CD19-depleted allogeneic hematopoietic cell grafts. Receptor libraries were prepared by PCR. The reads were generated on an Illumina HiSeq 2500. Molecular barcoding was employed in the preparation of TCR libraries, with unique molecular identifiers being used to normalize TCRbeta repertoire quantification. The public reads were reanalyzed by TCRdb: fastp trimming at Q25, MiXCR alignment, in-frame beta chains only. Rows with a matching CDR3 protein are joined into one entry that keeps the most common DNA and genes. The sample has fewer than 350,000 distinct CDR3 sequences on record, approximately 7.3% of them singletons. 9.1% of the sample goes to the ten largest clones.

In this chain, TRBV20-1 is recombined with TRBJ2-1, and 10 junction bases match TRBD2. Sequenced here: peripheral blood, sampled 360 days after TCRalphabeta/CD19-depleted stem cell transplant. The clonotype was recovered from a female patient between 2 and 15 years old who had a stem cell transplant for Fanconi anemia, so the T cells may come from the graft donor. This receptor has the CDR3 CSAGAGGYNEQFF. The bases read TGCAGTGCTGGAGCGGGGGGGTACAATGAGCAGTTCTTC.